This entry lists 30 T cell receptor beta chains sequenced from one sample in a study of cytomegalovirus exposure and HLA in healthy donors. PCR amplification relied on 60 Vbeta primers (plus 13 Jbeta primers). TCRdb keeps only in-frame clones here, not all; method: immunoSEQ multiplex PCR. The sample shows over 100,000 clones, under 85% of them seen only once. The sample taken for sequencing was PBMCs. These receptors were taken from a man aged 30-40 years in good health and CMV-seropositive.

The V and J genes are TRBV9 and TRBJ2-7; 9 bases match TRBD1. CDR1 is SGDLS, CDR2 YYNGEE, per germline. CDR3 length equals 14 residues. Trimming cost V 2 bases and J 4 bases; bases outside gene matches: 4. CDR3 amino acids: CASSVGTGLYEQYF. CDR3 coding DNA: TGTGCCAGCAGCGTGGGGACAGGGCTATACGAGCAGTACTTC.

This clone appeared a few times. The chain recombines TRBV2 with TRBJ1-2; D not certain. The ends were cut back, 5 bases at V and 2 bases at J, with 9 bases in the middle. The CDR3 consists of 13 residues. From germline, CDR1 is SNHLY and CDR2 FYNNEI. CDR3 coding DNA: TGTGCCAGCAGTAATGACAAGAACTATGGCTACACCTTC. It encodes CASSNDKNYGYTF. Combining the CDR3 with reference TRBV2 and TRBJ1-2 gives the whole variable domain EPEVTQTPSHQVTQMGQEVILRCVPISNHLYFYWYRQILGQKVEFLVSFYNNEISEKSEIFDDQFSVERPDGSNFTLKIRSTKLEDSAMYFCASSNDKNYGYTFGSGTRLTVV.

Written as DNA, the CDR3 is TGTGCCAGCTCGAGCGGGGGGGCCGGTCATGAGCAGTTCTTC. Translating gives CASSSGGAGHEQFF. This rearrangement joins TRBV27 to TRBJ2-1, with 10 bases aligning to TRBD2. Trimming cost V 8 bases and J 8 bases; bases outside gene matches: 9. Germline-derived CDR1 and CDR2 are MNHEY and SMNVEV (reference sequence). The CDR3 has 14 residues.

The chain uses TRBV6-5 and TRBJ1-2; 7 bases fit TRBD1. There are 13 residues in the CDR3. Trimming removed 8 bases from V and 8 bases from J; junction bases left unmatched: 11. Germline CDR1 is MNHEY and CDR2 is SVGAGI. CDR3 nucleotides: TGTGCCAGCGCGACGGCGACAGGGAAGGGCTACACCTTC. This sequence encodes CASATATGKGYTF.

The J gene is TRBJ2-7, the V gene TRBV7-8; 7 nucleotides match TRBD1. This CDR3 comprises 17 residues. J was trimmed by 6 bases and V by 5 bases; bases with no gene match: 19. Germline CDR1 is SGHVS and CDR2 is FQNEAQ. The CDR3 bases are TGTGCCAGCAGCCTAGAAGGGGCTCGCACACAGGGGTTCGAGCAGTACTTC. Encoded protein: CASSLEGARTQGFEQYF.

The chain combines TRBV4-2 with TRBJ1-2; tentatively, D is TRBD1 (6 bases). CDR1 is LGHNA and CDR2 is YNFKEQ in the germline V gene. The CDR3 totals 16 residues. Trimming left V 1 base short and J 7 bases short, with 19 bases between. Here the CDR3 reads CASSQAGAGDSSGYTF. CDR3 DNA: TGTGCCAGCAGCCAAGCTGGGGCAGGGGATTCATCTGGCTACACCTTC.

J is TRBJ1-5 and V is TRBV5-1; 8 positions match TRBD1. Germline V gene lookup returns CDR1 SGHRS and CDR2 YFSETQ. The CDR3 totals 16 residues. After removal of 5 bases from V and 6 bases from J, the junction contained 13 bases not matched to a gene. In nucleotides, the CDR3 is TGCGCCAGCAGTCCGTTGGCAGGGGGCCAAGGTCAGCCCCAGCATTTT. Its translation is CASSPLAGGQGQPQHF.

The V and J genes are TRBV28 and TRBJ1-6; TRBD1 is a possible D gene (6 bases). The CDR3 runs to 16 residues. The germline gives CDR1 MDHEN, CDR2 SYDVKM. Trimming left V 1 base short and J 7 bases short, with 14 bases between. DNA for the CDR3: TGTGCCAGCAGTTTATTTCTAAGGACAGCGAATTCACCCCTCCACTTT. Translating it yields CASSLFLRTANSPLHF. Based on the CDR3 plus reference TRBV28 and TRBJ1-6, the full variable domain is DVKVTQSSRYLVKRTGEKVFLECVQDMDHENMFWYRQDPGLGLRLIYFSYDVKMKEKGDIPEGYSVSREKKERFSLILESASTNQTSMYLCASSLFLRTANSPLHFGNGTRLTVT.

The chain uses TRBV6-5 and TRBJ1-2, with TRBD1 identical over 7 bases. Germline V gene sequence: CDR1 MNHEY, CDR2 SVGAGI. The CDR3 consists of 14 residues. The ends lost 6 bases at V and 7 bases at J; junction bases unmatched: 11. The CDR3 spells CASSAGDSFGGYTF. CDR3 DNA: TGTGCCAGCAGCGCCGGGGACAGCTTCGGTGGCTACACCTTC.

The chain uses TRBV19 and TRBJ2-5; 8 bases align to TRBD2. Germline CDR1 LNHDA, CDR2 SQIVND (reference sequence). V shed 6 bases and J 5 bases; nucleotides not matched to a gene: 2. This CDR3 contains 12 residues. In nucleotides, the CDR3 is TGTGCCAGTAGCGGGAGGGAGGAGACCCAGTACTTC. It codes for CASSGREETQYF.

The sample holds a few counts of this clone. CDR3 sequence (DNA): TGTGCCAGCAGTTTATCATGGACAGACTATACAACCTATGGCTACACCTTC. Its protein product is CASSLSWTDYTTYGYTF. The genes are TRBV27 and TRBJ1-2; maybe TRBD1 (6 bases). This CDR3 comprises 17 residues. The germline V gene has CDR1 MNHEY and CDR2 SMNVEV (reference sequence). Trimming stripped 0 bases from V and 4 bases from J, with 18 bases between.

V and J are TRBV6-1 and TRBJ1-1; the match to TRBD1 covers 8 bases. V lost 5 bases, J lost 1 base, and 6 bases stayed unmatched. Germline values: CDR1 MNHNS, CDR2 SASEGT. This CDR3 is built from 15 residues. In DNA, the CDR3 is TGTGCCAGCAGTACCACAGGGGGGAAGAACACTGAAGCTTTCTTT. This gives the protein CASSTTGGKNTEAFF.

This sequence joins TRBV9 and TRBJ2-3, with a tentative D call TRBD2 (5 bases). The V and J ends lost 2 bases and 0 bases respectively, with 10 bases between them. The CDR3 runs to 15 residues. CDR1 and CDR2 (germline): SGDLS, YYNGEE. The CDR3, as DNA: TGTGCCAGCAGCGTCGGTTGGACTAGCACAGATACGCAGTATTTT. Protein: CASSVGWTSTDTQYF. Looking up the rest from reference TRBV9 and TRBJ2-3 gives the full variable domain: DSGVTQTPKHLITATGQRVTLRCSPRSGDLSVYWYQQSLDQGLQFLIQYYNGEERAKGNILERFSAQQFPDLHSELNLSSLELGDSALYFCASSVGWTSTDTQYFGPGTRLTVL.

V is TRBV7-3 and J is TRBJ2-1; 8 bases are a match to TRBD2. The CDR3 contains 15 residues. With V trimmed by 5 bases and J by 7 bases, 10 bases remained unmatched. Germline V lookup: CDR1 SGHTA, CDR2 FQGTGA. CDR3 amino acids: CASSPPGGAGNEQFF. CDR3 nucleotides: TGTGCCAGCAGCCCTCCCGGGGGGGCAGGGAATGAGCAGTTCTTC.

A single count supports this clone. This sequence joins TRBV28 and TRBJ2-7; D is perhaps TRBD1 (6 bases). CDR1 is MDHEN, CDR2 SYDVKM, per germline. This CDR3 spans 12 amino acids. Trimming left V 5 bases short and J 9 bases short, with 14 bases between. Here the CDR3 reads CASSPQGGVQYF. CDR3 bases: TGTGCCAGCAGTCCACAGGGTGGGGTGCAGTACTTC.

The rearrangement uses TRBV6-1 and TRBJ2-1, with TRBD1 matching 10 bases. Germline V gene data show CDR1 as MNHNS and CDR2 as SASEGT. V lost 8 bases to trimming and J lost 3 bases; unmatched junction nucleotides: 4. The CDR3 length is 14 residues. This chain's CDR3 is CASFGTGVYNEQFF. CDR3 in DNA: TGTGCCAGCTTTGGGACAGGGGTCTACAATGAGCAGTTCTTC.

The V call is TRBV18, the J call TRBJ1-4; 7 positions match TRBD1. The germline CDR1 and CDR2 sequences are KGHSH and LQKENI. The CDR3 length is 16 residues. After removal of 10 bases from V and 8 bases from J, the junction contained 19 bases not matched to a gene. The CDR3 loop reads CATSKSMTGTYEKLFF. CDR3 bases: TGTGCCACCTCCAAATCGATGACAGGGACCTACGAAAAACTGTTTTTT.

The V and J genes are TRBV28 and TRBJ2-2; possible D gene TRBD1, 7 bases. Germline values: CDR1 MDHEN, CDR2 SYDVKM. The V end was cut by 6 bases, the J end by 5 bases, with 16 bases between. CDR3 size: 15 residues. Written as DNA, the CDR3 is TGTGCCAGCAGCCGGGCGGGACAGATAACCGGGGAGCTGTTTTTT. Translated, it gives CASSRAGQITGELFF.

The V and J genes are TRBV7-4 and TRBJ1-1, with 9 bases identical to TRBD1. This CDR3 region has 17 residues. The trim removed 4 bases at V and 5 bases at J, leaving 14 bases unmatched. Germline CDR1 reads SGHVT; CDR2 reads SQSDAQ. The CDR3 protein is CASSYHLWTGVGTEAFF. CDR3 bases: TGTGCCAGCAGCTATCATTTATGGACAGGGGTTGGTACTGAAGCTTTCTTT.

This sequence joins TRBV4-1 and TRBJ2-7, with 11 bases identical to TRBD1. This CDR3 spans 16 amino acids. CDR1 and CDR2 from the germline V gene are MGHRA and YSYEKL. V was clipped by 2 bases and J by 6 bases; unmatched bases: 9. Written as DNA, the CDR3 is TGCGCCAGCAGCCAATCCCAATGGACAGGGGGCGCCGAGCAGTACTTC. Translation gives CASSQSQWTGGAEQYF.

This clone was observed a handful of times. This sequence joins TRBV5-5 and TRBJ2-2; 9 nucleotides match TRBD1. The CDR3 extends over 14 amino acids. V lost 3 bases, J lost 5 bases, and 2 bases stayed unmatched. CDR1 and CDR2 from the germline V gene are SGHKS and YYEKEE (reference sequence). CDR3 sequence (DNA): TGTGCCAGCAGCTGGGACAGGGAAACCGGGGAGCTGTTTTTT. Translated: CASSWDRETGELFF. Full variable domain (remainder filled in from reference TRBV5-5 and TRBJ2-2): DAGVTQSPTHLIKTRGQQVTLRCSPISGHKSVSWYQQVLGQGPQFIFQYYEKEERGRGNFPDRFSARQFPNYSSELNVNALLLGDSALYLCASSWDRETGELFFGEGSRLTVL.

The chain has TRBV5-1 and TRBJ2-3; no definite D call. CDR3 length: 14 amino acids. V was pared by 0 bases and J by 3 bases, with 8 bases between. Germline values: CDR1 SGHRS, CDR2 YFSETQ. CDR3 residues: CASSLGLETDTQYF. The DNA for the CDR3 is TGCGCCAGCAGCTTGGGACTTGAAACAGATACGCAGTATTTT.

This clone has only one observation. V is TRBV15 and J is TRBJ2-1; 8 nucleotides agree with TRBD2. The CDR3 is made up of 15 amino acids. Germline lookup yields CDR1 LNHNV and CDR2 YYDKDF (reference sequence). With V trimmed by 5 bases and J by 9 bases, 12 bases remained unmatched. CDR3 sequence (DNA): TGTGCCACCAGCTATAGACTAGCGTCTTTGGGTGAGCAGTTCTTC. This codes for CATSYRLASLGEQFF.

This chain links TRBV6-1 with TRBJ2-7; 9 bases map to TRBD2. The CDR3 runs to 17 residues. The trim removed 2 bases at V and 0 bases at J, leaving 8 bases unmatched. Germline V CDR1 and CDR2: MNHNS, SASEGT. The CDR3 here is CASSESLAGWSSYEQYF. CDR3 nucleotide sequence: TGTGCCAGCAGTGAAAGCCTAGCGGGGTGGAGCTCCTACGAGCAGTACTTC.

V usage is TRBV6-5 and J usage is TRBJ1-4; D is possibly TRBD1 (5 bases). Between the trimmed V and J ends, which lost 1 base and 12 bases, there was a span of 12 bases. The CDR3 length is 13 residues. CDR1 and CDR2 (germline): MNHEY, SVGAGI. The CDR3 bases are TGTGCCAGCAGTTACTACGGGGGTTGCGAACTGTTTTTT. It is translated as CASSYYGGCELFF.

This chain connects TRBV2 to TRBJ1-5, with unresolved D. Germline V CDR1 and CDR2: SNHLY, FYNNEI. Trimming removed 7 bases at V and 2 bases at J, with 6 bases between. The CDR3 sequence is 12 residues long. The DNA of the CDR3 is TGTGCCAGCACGGAGGGCAATCAGCCCCAGCATTTT. It is translated as CASTEGNQPQHF.

This clone was observed a handful of times. The rearrangement links TRBV6-1 to TRBJ2-2, with D possibly matching TRBD2 (5 bases). The ends were cut back, 0 bases at V and 5 bases at J, with 16 bases in the middle. This CDR3 comprises 17 residues. Germline V gene lookup returns CDR1 MNHNS and CDR2 SASEGT. CDR3 nucleotides: TGTGCCAGCAGTGAAGCTCCTACGGACTTGAAGACCGGGGAGCTGTTTTTT. This encodes CASSEAPTDLKTGELFF.

This clone is a singleton in its sample. The chain couples TRBV7-2 to TRBJ2-5; D is unclear. The CDR3 length is 15 residues. V shed 0 bases and J shed 7 bases, with 15 bases lying between them. The germline CDR1 and CDR2 sequences are SGHTA and FQGNSA. The CDR3 nucleotides are TGTGCCAGCAGCTTAGCCATTGGCCCCAGTGGGACCCAGTACTTC. Its translation is CASSLAIGPSGTQYF.

The genes are TRBV9 and TRBJ1-6; D ambiguous. V was cut by 1 base and J by 7 bases, with 12 bases left in between. Looked up from germline, CDR1 is SGDLS and CDR2 is YYNGEE. The CDR3 loop spans 15 amino acids. The CDR3 sequence: CASSVSGSGNSPLHF. The CDR3 DNA sequence: TGTGCCAGCAGCGTAAGTGGTTCCGGGAATTCACCCCTCCACTTT.

The chain carries TRBV9 and TRBJ2-7, with D perhaps TRBD2 (5 bases). The CDR3 is 15 residues long. CDR1 and CDR2 from the germline V gene are SGDLS and YYNGEE. Trimming removed 4 bases at V and 2 bases at J, with 16 bases between. The CDR3 reads CASSPTREGTYEQYF. For the CDR3, the DNA is TGTGCCAGCAGCCCGACCCGGGAAGGTACCTACGAGCAGTACTTC.